This T cell receptor (beta chain) was profiled in a study of beta chain features in type 1 diabetes. Study-wide results and limits: Type 1 diabetes patients had moderately but significantly shorter TCRB CDR3s in all four CD4+ subsets.

The CDR3 is made up of 11 amino acids. Germline V lookup: CDR1 DFQATT, CDR2 SNEGSKA (reference sequence). Trimming removed 2 bases from V and 6 bases from J, with 8 bases in between. This clone was seen a few times. Its antigen is unidentified. As every portion of the isolated RNA was reverse transcribed, the sequencing read expressed TCRB transcripts. Data came from immunoSEQ multiplex PCR; TCRdb stores just in-frame clones and leaves some out. The sample carries some 700,000 clones, around 15% recorded once. The source of this sequence is a man younger than 35 with type 1 diabetes. V usage is TRBV20-1 and J usage is TRBJ2-7; perhaps TRBD1 as D (5 bases). The sample was naive CD4+ T cells from blood. CDR3 in amino acids: CSARRQPEQYF. DNA for the CDR3: TGCAGTGCTAGAAGACAGCCCGAGCAGTACTTC.